This TCR beta chain was obtained from a study of shared clonotypes between healthy human individuals. Study information: Each donor's CD4 naive and CD4 memory cells filled three plates apiece, CD8 naive two, and CD8 memory one.

For sorted subsets, about 200 ng DNA per replicate equaled about 30,000 T cell genomes. The method was immunoSEQ multiplex PCR; TCRdb's version includes in-frame clones alone and lacks a portion of them. The repertoire holds some 2.1 million clones, with 93% as singletons. Study-wide findings and caveats: The authors expected sequencing depth to affect clonotype sharing among donors.

Regarding this clone: The antigen remains undetermined.

CD45RO-negative CD8 cells positively selected for CCR7 made up the naive population, which excluded terminally differentiated effector memory CD45RA+ cells. All participating donors were Caucasian adults from Nashville, Tennessee. Per germline, CDR1 MNHEY and CDR2 SMNVEV (reference sequence). The trim removed 5 bases at V and 4 bases at J, leaving 14 bases unmatched. This CDR3 is built from 17 residues. V gene TRBV27 combines with J gene TRBJ1-5, with 7 bases aligning to TRBD1. The sample taken for sequencing was naive CD8+ T cells from PBMCs. This TCR derives from a man younger than 30 in good health. Some clones in this sample may be carry-over from other donors' samples. CDR3 bases: TGTGCCAGCAGTCGACTAGGGGGGACAGAGCAAAATCAGCCCCAGCATTTT. Amino acid sequence: CASSRLGGTEQNQPQHF.